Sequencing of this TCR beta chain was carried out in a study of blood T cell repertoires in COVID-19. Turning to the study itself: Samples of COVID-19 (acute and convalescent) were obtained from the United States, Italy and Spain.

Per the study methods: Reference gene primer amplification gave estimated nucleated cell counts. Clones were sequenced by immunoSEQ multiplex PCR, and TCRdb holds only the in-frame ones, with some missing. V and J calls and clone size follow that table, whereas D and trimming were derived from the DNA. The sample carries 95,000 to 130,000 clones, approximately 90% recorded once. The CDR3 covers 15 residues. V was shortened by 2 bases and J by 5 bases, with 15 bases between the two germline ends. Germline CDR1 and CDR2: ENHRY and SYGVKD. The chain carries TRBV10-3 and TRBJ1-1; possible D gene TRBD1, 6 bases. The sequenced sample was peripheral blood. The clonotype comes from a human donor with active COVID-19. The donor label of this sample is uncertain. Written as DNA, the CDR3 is TGTGCCATCAGTGAGGTAGCGGGGGGCTGGACTGAAGCTTTCTTT. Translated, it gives CAISEVAGGWTEAFF.